This T cell receptor beta chain was recorded in a study of shared clonotypes between healthy human individuals. The V gene lost 6 bases and the J gene lost 4 bases, with 15 bases spanning the gap. From germline, CDR1 is KGHSH and CDR2 LQKENI. This CDR3 has 15 amino acids. Sequencing was performed with immunoSEQ multiplex PCR; in TCRdb, only in-frame clones are kept and a portion is missing. Of millions of clones listed, over 85% were seen once; the top ten hold 1.1%. Naive CD8 isolation took CD45RO-negative cells positively selected for CCR7 and excluded terminally differentiated effector memory CD45RA+ cells.

The J gene is TRBJ1-4, the V gene TRBV18; the D gene is possibly TRBD1 (6 bases). The sample taken for sequencing was naive CD8+ T cells sorted from blood. The sequence was collected from a man aged 18 to 29 in good health. In DNA form, the CDR3 reads TGTGCCAGCTCGCCCCAGGGGCCCATTAATGAAAAACTGTTTTTT. It codes for CASSPQGPINEKLFF.